The rows below give T cell receptor beta chains drawn from one sample of a study of identical twins. One entry per CDR3 protein results from TCRdb running MiXCR on the 5' RACE reads. The sample has hundreds of thousands of distinct CDR3 sequences, 21% seen once. This sample also belongs to another study, concerning T cells expressing NK-cell markers.

The sequencing input was PBMCs. These receptors all stem from a woman in her late teens or twenties in good health. Both conserved end residues are part of each CDR3. The D gene is left open where the match is weak. Clone size is given for some rows only: seen once, a few or many times, or a class if the clone is expanded.

J gene,clone size,D gene,V gene,CDR3 length,CDR3 protein,CDR3 DNA
TRBJ1-3,-,-,TRBV12-3/TRBV12-4,14,CASSYRESGNTIYF,TGTGCCAGCAGTTACAGGGAGTCGGGAAACACCATATATTTT
TRBJ1-1,many,-,TRBV20-1,10,CSASHRGAFF,TGCAGTGCTAGTCATAGGGGTGCTTTCTTT
TRBJ2-1,many,-,TRBV20-1,14,CSAEAGLLYNEQFF,TGCAGTGCTGAAGCGGGTCTACTCTACAATGAGCAGTTCTTC
TRBJ1-1,few,-,TRBV12-3/TRBV12-4,12,CASSPEGGEAFF,TGTGCCAGCAGTCCGGAGGGGGGTGAAGCTTTCTTT
TRBJ2-7,few,-,TRBV10-2,11,CATLGGYEQYF,TGCGCCACCCTGGGGGGCTACGAGCAGTACTTC
TRBJ2-7,few,-,TRBV20-1,13,CSAPTPGTYEQYF,TGCAGTGCTCCCACCCCAGGAACCTACGAGCAGTACTTC
TRBJ2-1,-,-,TRBV29-1,15,CSVEGLVSSYNEQFF,TGCAGCGTTGAAGGTCTAGTTTCCTCCTACAATGAGCAGTTCTTC
TRBJ2-7,many,TRBD2,TRBV12-3/TRBV12-4,16,CASSKTGTSGSYEQYF,TGTGCCAGCAGCAAAACCGGGACTAGCGGCTCCTACGAGCAGTACTTC
TRBJ2-2,few,TRBD1,TRBV12-3/TRBV12-4,15,CASRRQGLSTGELFF,TGTGCCAGCAGAAGACAGGGGTTAAGCACCGGGGAGCTGTTTTTT
TRBJ2-5,-,-,TRBV7-8,14,CASSLKRLIETQYF,TGTGCCAGCAGCTTAAAAAGACTAATAGAGACCCAGTACTTC
TRBJ2-7,many,TRBD2,TRBV20-1,15,CSAKKAGLAGIEQYF,TGCAGTGCTAAAAAGGCGGGACTAGCGGGAATCGAGCAGTACTTC
TRBJ2-7,few,TRBD1,TRBV12-3/TRBV12-4,13,CASRTGGNYEQYF,TGTGCCAGCAGGACAGGGGGCAACTACGAGCAGTACTTC
TRBJ2-7,many,-,TRBV7-6,13,CASSLAESYEQYF,TGTGCCAGCAGCTTAGCGGAGTCCTACGAGCAGTACTTC
TRBJ2-2,-,-,TRBV6-1,16,CASSASDSINTGELFF,TGTGCCAGCAGTGCCTCGGACTCAATAAACACCGGGGAGCTGTTTTTT
TRBJ2-5,few,-,TRBV7-8,16,CASSSLFTAGRETQYF,TGTGCCAGCAGCTCCCTCTTTACCGCGGGAAGAGAGACCCAGTACTTC
TRBJ2-6,few,TRBD1,TRBV5-1,19,CASSGSTGATDSGANVLTF,TGCGCCAGCAGCGGGTCCACAGGGGCCACTGACTCTGGGGCCAACGTCCTGACTTTC
TRBJ2-7,-,-,TRBV27,14,CASSWAANTYEQYF,TGTGCCAGCAGTTGGGCAGCCAACACCTACGAGCAGTACTTC
TRBJ2-3,few,-,TRBV7-2,15,CASSLGRYRAQGQYF,TGTGCCAGCAGCTTAGGACGATATCGGGCCCAGGGGCAGTATTTT
TRBJ2-7,few,-,TRBV7-9,13,CASHRDNSYEQYF,TGTGCCAGTCACCGGGACAACTCCTACGAGCAGTACTTC
TRBJ2-7,-,-,TRBV7-2,15,CASRMRASPSYEQYF,TGTGCCAGCAGGATGAGGGCTTCCCCCTCCTACGAGCAGTACTTC
TRBJ2-7,-,TRBD1,TRBV19,14,CASRAADRGYEQYF,TGTGCCAGTAGGGCGGCGGACAGGGGTTACGAGCAGTACTTC
TRBJ2-7,few,-,TRBV6-1,13,CASSRGQDHEQYF,TGTGCCAGCAGCCGTGGCCAAGACCACGAGCAGTACTTC
TRBJ2-5,few,TRBD2,TRBV4-3,16,CASRPEFLAGEETQYF,TGCGCCAGCAGACCCGAGTTCCTAGCGGGAGAAGAGACCCAGTACTTC
TRBJ2-3,-,-,TRBV5-1,12,CASSSTVNTQYF,TGCGCCAGCAGCTCGACCGTGAATACGCAGTATTTT
TRBJ2-2,-,TRBD1,TRBV5-1,16,CASKSPGTGRTGELFF,TGCGCCAGCAAATCGCCCGGGACAGGGCGGACCGGGGAGCTGTTTTTT
TRBJ2-6,many,-,TRBV6-5,16,CASSYSNVPGANVLTF,TGTGCCAGCAGTTACTCGAACGTTCCCGGGGCCAACGTCCTGACTTTC
TRBJ2-1,-,TRBD2,TRBV6-2/TRBV6-3,17,CASSYSHWTSGVNEQFF,TGTGCCAGCAGTTACTCGCATTGGACTAGCGGCGTCAATGAGCAGTTCTTC
TRBJ2-5,-,-,TRBV5-1,14,CASSGTRVEETQYF,TGCGCCAGCAGCGGGACCAGGGTGGAAGAGACCCAGTACTTC
TRBJ2-3,-,-,TRBV7-6,15,CASSLEGRGRDTQYF,TGTGCCAGCAGCTTAGAGGGTAGGGGCCGAGATACGCAGTATTTT
TRBJ2-5,few,-,TRBV20-1,14,CSATDSLGQETQYF,TGCAGTGCAACCGACAGTTTGGGGCAAGAGACCCAGTACTTC
TRBJ2-2,few,-,TRBV9,14,CASSVSRYTGELFF,TGTGCCAGCAGCGTGAGCCGTTACACCGGGGAGCTGTTTTTT
TRBJ2-7,-,-,TRBV20-1,10,CSATGDEQYF,TGCAGTGCTACAGGGGACGAGCAGTACTTC
TRBJ1-1,-,-,TRBV5-1,15,CASSLWADSGTEAFF,TGCGCCAGCAGCTTGTGGGCAGATTCGGGCACTGAAGCTTTCTTT
TRBJ2-5,-,TRBD1,TRBV27,13,CATGQVSWETQYF,TGTGCCACCGGACAGGTTTCGTGGGAGACCCAGTACTTC
TRBJ2-3,few,TRBD1,TRBV9,16,CASSPLSGTGIHTQYF,TGTGCCAGCAGCCCTTTATCGGGGACAGGGATTCATACGCAGTATTTT
TRBJ2-3,-,-,TRBV7-9,16,CASSQSQGRGPDTQYF,TGTGCCAGCAGCCAATCACAGGGGAGGGGTCCAGATACGCAGTATTTT
TRBJ2-1,-,TRBD2,TRBV4-1,15,CASALSGADYNEQFF,TGCGCCAGCGCCCTAAGCGGGGCTGACTACAATGAGCAGTTCTTC
TRBJ2-1,many,TRBD2,TRBV20-1,13,CSVGRSSYNEQFF,TGCAGTGTCGGGAGGAGCTCCTACAATGAGCAGTTCTTC
TRBJ2-7,-,-,TRBV5-5,13,CASTQGPTYEQYF,TGTGCCAGCACCCAGGGTCCTACCTACGAGCAGTACTTC
TRBJ2-7,many,TRBD2,TRBV3-1,14,CASSQDGGGYEQYF,TGTGCCAGCAGCCAAGATGGGGGGGGCTACGAGCAGTACTTC
TRBJ2-1,-,-,TRBV9,15,CASSVGGALNNEQFF,TGTGCCAGCAGCGTTGGGGGGGCGCTGAACAATGAGCAGTTCTTC
TRBJ2-5,few,TRBD2,TRBV20-1,14,CSAREGGRGETQYF,TGCAGTGCTAGAGAAGGCGGGAGGGGAGAGACCCAGTACTTC
TRBJ1-2,-,-,TRBV2,13,CASLFEGRNGYTF,TGTGCCAGCCTGTTTGAGGGACGGAATGGCTACACCTTC
TRBJ2-7,few,-,TRBV6-6,13,CASRQGRSYEQYF,TGTGCCAGCAGACAGGGGAGGTCCTACGAGCAGTACTTC
TRBJ2-7,-,TRBD2,TRBV9,16,CASSPTVAGGTYEQYF,TGTGCCAGCAGCCCCACCGTAGCGGGAGGGACCTACGAGCAGTACTTC
TRBJ2-3,-,TRBD2,TRBV9,15,CASTPNLAGGQTQYF,TGTGCCAGCACCCCGAATCTAGCGGGGGGGCAGACGCAGTATTTT
TRBJ2-1,-,TRBD2,TRBV3-1,17,CASSQRFGLAAYNEQFF,TGTGCCAGCAGCCAAAGATTCGGGCTAGCGGCCTACAATGAGCAGTTCTTC
TRBJ2-3,-,TRBD1,TRBV6-1,15,CAIQDRDFSTDTQYF,TGTGCCATTCAGGACAGGGACTTTAGCACAGATACGCAGTATTTT
TRBJ2-7,-,-,TRBV18,14,CASSSQTGSYEQYF,TGTGCCAGCTCATCCCAGACGGGCTCCTACGAGCAGTACTTC
TRBJ2-1,few,TRBD1,TRBV5-1,16,CASSLWTGSSYNEQFF,TGCGCCAGCAGCTTGTGGACAGGGAGCTCCTACAATGAGCAGTTCTTC
TRBJ2-1,-,-,TRBV20-1,13,CSASTVAEGEQFF,TGCAGTGCTAGTACGGTAGCGGAAGGTGAGCAGTTCTTC
TRBJ2-5,few,TRBD1,TRBV12-3/TRBV12-4,13,CASRDTGGKTQYF,TGTGCCAGCAGGGACACAGGGGGCAAGACCCAGTACTTC
TRBJ1-1,few,-,TRBV20-1,15,CSARDRTDMNTEAFF,TGCAGTGCTAGAGACCGGACGGACATGAACACTGAAGCTTTCTTT
TRBJ2-1,many,-,TRBV12-3/TRBV12-4,11,CASNRGVEQFF,TGTGCCAGCAATCGCGGGGTTGAGCAGTTCTTC
TRBJ1-6,many,-,TRBV20-1,14,CSATGTARNSPLHF,TGCAGCGCCACGGGGACGGCGAGGAATTCACCCCTCCACTTT